What follows is one T cell receptor beta chain and its context. Antigen: not known. This sample is part of a study of CD8 T cells in ankylosing spondylitis. V was shortened by 2 bases and J by 3 bases, with 17 bases between the two germline ends. Germline assignment: CDR1 LNHNV and CDR2 YYDKDF (reference sequence). There are 16 residues in the CDR3. 5'-RACE, quantitative and with molecular barcodes, yielded the TCR beta libraries. TCRdb recomputed calls from the 5' RACE reads with MiXCR, one row per CDR3 protein. The sample holds about 540,000 distinct CDR3 sequences, roughly 12% seen once. Broader study findings: Relatively scarce in peripheral blood, disease-linked clones were CD8+. A TCR beta motif of eight highly homologous variants appeared characteristic of ankylosing spondylitis blood. Prior literature has documented some motif variants in synovial fluid and blood from reactive arthritis.

The rearrangement uses TRBV15 and TRBJ2-7; D might be TRBD1 (6 bases). The receptor comes from a male donor with ankylosing spondylitis. The sample was blood, either unsorted or a sorted T cell fraction (not recorded which). CDR3 nucleotide sequence: TGTGCCACCAGCAGAAAGGGGGAGAGCTCCTTCTACGAGCAGTACTTC. The encoded protein is CATSRKGESSFYEQYF.